The next 17 T cell receptor beta chains were all read from a single sample in a study of cytomegalovirus exposure and HLA in healthy donors. The PCR contained 60 Vbeta and 13 Jbeta primers. Libraries were prepared by immunoSEQ multiplex PCR; TCRdb keeps only in-frame clonotypes and omits some of them. This sample has some 130,000 clones; 60% to 75% occur once, and the top ten carry about 6.4%. The sequencing sample was made of PBMCs. The receptors here all came from a man in his thirties or forties in good health and CMV-seronegative.

This sequence joins TRBV5-1 and TRBJ2-7, with TRBD2 matching 11 bases. This CDR3 contains 16 residues. V shed 5 bases, J shed 3 bases, and the junction held 10 bases outside the gene matches. The germline V gene has CDR1 SGHRS and CDR2 YFSETQ. CDR3 protein: CASSQGIAGGFYEQYF. The CDR3 DNA follows: TGCGCCAGCAGTCAGGGGATAGCGGGAGGGTTCTACGAGCAGTACTTC.

The chain carries TRBV1 and TRBJ2-5; the DNA was not used to check the table's D call, TRBD1. TRBV1 is designated a pseudogene. The CDR3 totals 11 residues. Here the CDR3 reads CTSSPEETQYF. CDR3 in DNA: TGCACCAGCAGCCCAGAAGAGACCCAGTACTTC.

V usage is TRBV11-2 and J usage is TRBJ2-5, with 7 bases lining up with TRBD1. CDR1 is SGHAT and CDR2 is FQNNGV in the germline V gene. The length of the CDR3 is 15 residues. The junction had 6 bases not matched to a gene; V was cut back by 4 bases and J by 1 base. The CDR3 reads CASSSDRARQETQYF. The DNA for the CDR3 is TGTGCCAGCAGCTCTGACAGGGCTCGCCAAGAGACCCAGTACTTC.

This clone has only a few counts. The rearrangement links TRBV18 to TRBJ1-1; TRBD1 matches at 8 bases. CDR3 length: 16 residues. V was pared by 4 bases and J by 4 bases, with 11 bases of the junction left unmatched. Germline V gives CDR1 KGHSH, CDR2 LQKENI. The CDR3 is CASSQEIQGGSTEAFF. The CDR3 coding sequence is TGTGCCAGCTCACAAGAAATACAGGGGGGCAGCACTGAAGCTTTCTTT.

The chain combines TRBV5-1 with TRBJ1-1; 7 bases fit TRBD1. This CDR3 contains 14 residues. V lost 1 base and J lost 0; bases outside the gene matches: 0. Germline-derived CDR1 and CDR2 are SGHRS and YFSETQ. The CDR3 spells CASSLTGVNTEAFF. CDR3 nucleotides: TGCGCCAGCAGCTTGACAGGGGTGAACACTGAAGCTTTCTTT.

This sequence joins TRBV7-6 and TRBJ2-7; TRBD1 matches 9 bases. Trimming removed 4 bases from V and 7 bases from J; junction bases left unmatched: 8. The CDR3 spans 14 residues. Germline V lookup: CDR1 SGHVS, CDR2 FNYEAQ. The DNA for the CDR3 is TGTGCCAGCAGCTCCTACAGGGGGCGGGGAGAGCAGTACTTC. Its protein product is CASSSYRGRGEQYF.

V usage is TRBV2 and J usage is TRBJ2-5, with 13 nucleotides matching TRBD2. The CDR3 covers 16 residues. CDR1 and CDR2 (germline): SNHLY, FYNNEI. V was pared by 6 bases and J by 2 bases, with 6 bases of the junction left unmatched. The CDR3 reads CASSRGLAGEQETQYF. The CDR3 region has the DNA TGTGCCAGCAGCCGTGGACTAGCGGGGGAACAAGAGACCCAGTACTTC.

The sample holds a few counts of this clone. This CDR3 is CASSYGQLYGYTF. CDR3 bases: TGTGCCAGCAGTTACGGGCAGCTCTATGGCTACACCTTC. This chain connects TRBV6-5 to TRBJ1-2; D uncertain. The germline gives CDR1 MNHEY, CDR2 SVGAGI. This CDR3 has 13 residues. V dropped 2 bases and J dropped 4 bases, with 8 bases sitting between them.

This clone was counted at least ten times. The junction and the germline gene differ at one end; a read error may be behind it. The chain carries TRBV25-1 and TRBJ2-1; a weak D match, TRBD1 (5 bases). Germline assignment: CDR1 MGHDK and CDR2 SYGVNS. CDR3 length: 12 amino acids. The CDR3 sequence: CASSEYSGFMVF. The CDR3 DNA reads as TGTGCCAGCAGTGAATATTCAGGGTTCATGGTCTTC. Using reference TRBV25-1 and TRBJ2-1 for the parts outside the CDR3, the full variable domain is EADIYQTPRYLVIGTGKKITLECSQTMGHDKMYWYQQDPGMELHLIHYSYGVNSTEKGDLSSESTVSRIRTEHFPLTLESARPSHTSQYLCASSEYSGFMVFGPGTRLTVL.

The chain combines TRBV5-1 with TRBJ2-3; 9 bases map to TRBD2. This CDR3 has 14 amino acids. Germline loops: CDR1 SGHRS, CDR2 YFSETQ. V trimming: 3 bases; J trimming: 1 base; junction bases outside the gene matches: 0. This CDR3 reads CASSSSGGTDTQYF. CDR3 in DNA: TGCGCCAGCAGCTCTAGCGGGGGCACAGATACGCAGTATTTT.

The rearrangement joins TRBV5-1 to TRBJ1-4, with 10 bases aligning to TRBD1. This CDR3 has 18 residues. CDR1 is SGHRS and CDR2 is YFSETQ in the germline V gene. J lost 3 bases, V lost 0 bases, and 8 bases had no gene match. The CDR3 loop is CASSLAPGQGGSNEKLFF. In DNA, the CDR3 is TGCGCCAGCAGCTTGGCCCCCGGACAGGGGGGATCTAATGAAAAACTGTTTTTT. Based on the CDR3 plus reference TRBV5-1 and TRBJ1-4, the full variable domain is KAGVTQTPRYLIKTRGQQVTLSCSPISGHRSVSWYQQTPGQGLQFLFEYFSETQRNKGNFPGRFSGRQFSNSRSEMNVSTLELGDSALYLCASSLAPGQGGSNEKLFFGSGTQLSVL.

CDR3 DNA: TGTGCCAGCAGTTTCTCCGCGGGGAACTCCTACGAGCAGTACTTC. Its protein product is CASSFSAGNSYEQYF. The V and J genes are TRBV27 and TRBJ2-7, with D perhaps TRBD2 (6 bases). V dropped 3 bases and J dropped 0 bases, with 12 bases sitting between them. Germline CDR1 MNHEY, CDR2 SMNVEV (reference sequence). The CDR3 runs to 15 residues.

This clone showed up just a few times. The gene calls are TRBV6-4 and TRBJ2-1; 9 bases are shared with TRBD2. Per the germline V gene, CDR1 is MRHNA and CDR2 is SNTAGT. This CDR3 has 16 amino acids. The V gene end was trimmed by 2 bases and the J gene end by 5 bases; junction bases not matched to a gene: 7. Written as DNA, the CDR3 is TGTGCCAGCAGTGACGGGCGGGAGGGCCGGGACAATGAGCAGTTCTTC. Its translation: CASSDGREGRDNEQFF.

The chain combines TRBV7-9 with TRBJ1-1; 7 bases line up with TRBD1. The CDR3 runs to 15 residues. Germline trimming cut 6 bases from V and 2 bases from J; bases unmatched to any gene: 9. Per germline, CDR1 SEHNR and CDR2 FQNEAQ (reference sequence). The CDR3 bases are TGTGCCAGCAGAACCTTGACAGGGACCAACACTGAAGCTTTCTTT. Protein sequence: CASRTLTGTNTEAFF.

This clone was observed a handful of times. J is TRBJ2-5 and V is TRBV5-1, with 8 bases that match TRBD2. This CDR3 is built from 16 residues. Trimming at V came to 0 bases and at J to 5 bases, leaving 9 bases not matched to a gene. CDR1 and CDR2 from the germline V gene are SGHRS and YFSETQ. CDR3 sequence: CASSLASGGAWETQYF. DNA of the CDR3: TGCGCCAGCAGCTTGGCCAGCGGGGGAGCATGGGAGACCCAGTACTTC.

This clone was seen just once. The chain has TRBV29-1 and TRBJ1-1; no clear D. The germline gives CDR1 SQVTM, CDR2 ANQGSEA. V shed 8 bases and J shed 1 base, with 11 bases lying between them. This CDR3 comprises 12 residues. As DNA, the CDR3 is TGCAGCATCAGTTTGCCGAACACTGAAGCTTTCTTT. Its protein product is CSISLPNTEAFF.

The rearrangement joins TRBV11-2 to TRBJ2-1; the D gene is possibly TRBD2 (7 bases). The CDR3 has 15 amino acids. Germline values: CDR1 SGHAT, CDR2 FQNNGV. Trimming stripped 5 bases from V and 7 bases from J, with 18 bases between. In DNA form, the CDR3 reads TGTGCCAGCAGCCAGGGGCTAGCGGCGAGGAATGAGCAGTTCTTC. Translating gives CASSQGLAARNEQFF.